These 7 T cell receptor beta chains originate from one sample sequenced in a study of blood T cells in healthy people across ages (dated by TCRdb to the mid-2010s). Libraries came from 5' RACE. Reads for this sample came from an Illumina HiSeq 2500. A second PCR of about 6 to 11 cycles was performed with a sample-barcoded 5' primer and a J-beta primer mix. TCRdb applied fastp at Q25 and MiXCR to the public reads, then kept only in-frame beta chains. Identical CDR3 proteins give one entry, which carries the most common genes and DNA. In all, the sample holds 650,000 to 1,000,000 distinct CDR3 sequences, and 35% to 40% of those were seen once. The biggest ten clones account for 10% to 15% of the sample. Sequenced material: blood. The receptor set was obtained from a young man in good health.

V gene TRBV7-2 combines with J gene TRBJ1-1; D gene ambiguous. This CDR3 is built from 15 residues. Trimming removed 0 bases at V and 1 base at J, with 9 bases between. CDR1 and CDR2 (germline): SGHTA, FQGNSA. The CDR3 DNA reads TGTGCCAGCAGCTTAGCCCCGGGCTCGAACACTGAAGCTTTCTTT. It codes for CASSLAPGSNTEAFF.

The chain carries TRBV6-6 and TRBJ2-1; D unresolved. Trimming stripped 4 bases from V and 7 bases from J, with 11 bases between. The CDR3 extends over 13 amino acids. CDR1 is MNHNY and CDR2 is SVGAGI in the germline V gene (reference sequence). CDR3 residues: CASSCANSNEQFF. As DNA, the CDR3 is TGTGCCAGCAGTTGCGCCAATTCTAATGAGCAGTTCTTC.

A few counts support this clonotype. This chain links TRBV7-2 with TRBJ1-1; D gene ambiguous. Looked up from germline, CDR1 is SGHTA and CDR2 is FQGNSA. V gave up 4 bases and J gave up 2 bases, with 8 bases separating them. This CDR3 comprises 13 residues. CDR3 in amino acids: CASSSVLNTEAFF. For the CDR3, the DNA is TGTGCCAGCAGCTCGGTCCTAAACACTGAAGCTTTCTTT.

This clonotype came up once. The CDR3 DNA is TGCGCCAGCAGCTCTCAACTAGCGGGGGGCCGCCTGAAGGAGACCCAGTACTTC. Translated: CASSSQLAGGRLKETQYF. The chain couples TRBV4-3 to TRBJ2-5, with 12 bases lining up with TRBD2. Germline V lookup: CDR1 LGHNA, CDR2 YSLEER. Unmatched junction bases numbered 15, after V lost 5 bases and J lost 5 bases. The length of the CDR3 is 18 residues.

This clonotype was observed a single time. A much larger clone sits a single nucleotide away, making a read error possible. The chain combines TRBV12-3 or TRBV12-4 with TRBJ2-1, with 9 bases lining up with TRBD1. With 6 bases clipped from V and 10 bases from J, the junction kept 10 bases outside the gene matches. This CDR3 has 14 amino acids. The CDR3: CASSHLGQGREQFF. The CDR3 DNA sequence: TGTGCCAGCAGCCATTTGGGACAGGGACGCGAGCAGTTCTTC.

On this clonotype: A much bigger clone sits one base away, suggesting this may be a read error. The rearrangement joins TRBV12-3 or TRBV12-4 to TRBJ1-2, with D unclear. This CDR3 has 13 residues. The CDR3 DNA follows: TGTGCCAGCAGTACGGACCGAGGCTATGGCTTCACCTTC. Translation: CASSTDRGYGFTF.

The V and J genes are TRBV12-3 or TRBV12-4 and TRBJ1-4, with TRBD1 identical over 11 bases. The CDR3 has 15 amino acids. V lost 2 bases to trimming and J lost 8 bases; unmatched junction nucleotides: 4. CDR3 bases: TGTGCCAGCAGTTTAAAGGACAGGGGGCGCGAAAAACTGTTTTTT. Translated, it gives CASSLKDRGREKLFF.